The clone carrying this T cell receptor beta chain was observed once. This CDR3 is built from 16 residues. Losses at the gene ends were 4 bases for V and 7 bases for J; bases not matched to a gene: 6. Germline CDR1 and CDR2: SGHTA and FQGNSA. This study enrolled people aged about 18 to 90 from around 26 US geographic areas. The entry originates in a study of blood T cell repertoires in COVID-19. In the authors' workflow: Estimation of nucleated cell counts was performed using reference gene primer amplification. The repertoire was sequenced with immunoSEQ multiplex PCR; TCRdb's copy has only in-frame clones and lacks some. The DNA was the basis for D and trimming; V, J and clone size are from that table. This sample has under 450,000 clones, with 75% to 90% found just once.

This chain connects TRBV7-2 to TRBJ2-3; 15 bases line up with TRBD2. The sequence came from a woman aged 45-59 years who had recovered from COVID-19. The sample was PBMCs or T cells enriched from blood (not recorded which). The CDR3 reads CASSYGLAGGLNTQYF. The CDR3, as DNA: TGTGCCAGCAGCTACGGACTAGCGGGGGGGCTAAATACGCAGTATTTT.